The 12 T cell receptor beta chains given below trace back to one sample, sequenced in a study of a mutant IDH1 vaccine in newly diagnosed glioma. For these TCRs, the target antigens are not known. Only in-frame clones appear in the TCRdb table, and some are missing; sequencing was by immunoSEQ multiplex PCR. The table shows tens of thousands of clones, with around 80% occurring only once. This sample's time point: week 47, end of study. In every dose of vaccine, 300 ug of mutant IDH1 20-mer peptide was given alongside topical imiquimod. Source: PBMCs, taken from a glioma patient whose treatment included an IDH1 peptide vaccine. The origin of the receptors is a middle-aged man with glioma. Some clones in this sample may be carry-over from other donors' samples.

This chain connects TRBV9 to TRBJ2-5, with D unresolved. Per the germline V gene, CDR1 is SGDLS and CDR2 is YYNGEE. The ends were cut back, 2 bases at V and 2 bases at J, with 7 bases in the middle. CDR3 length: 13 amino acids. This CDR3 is CASSVAGQETQYF. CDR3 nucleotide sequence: TGTGCCAGCAGCGTGGCTGGGCAAGAGACCCAGTACTTC.

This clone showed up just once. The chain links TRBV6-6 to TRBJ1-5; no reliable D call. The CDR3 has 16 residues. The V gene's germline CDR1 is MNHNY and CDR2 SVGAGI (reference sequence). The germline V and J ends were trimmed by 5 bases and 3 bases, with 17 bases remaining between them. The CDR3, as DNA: TGTGCCAGCAGTGCTGAGTCCGGGTTCCACAATCAGCCCCAGCATTTT. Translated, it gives CASSAESGFHNQPQHF.

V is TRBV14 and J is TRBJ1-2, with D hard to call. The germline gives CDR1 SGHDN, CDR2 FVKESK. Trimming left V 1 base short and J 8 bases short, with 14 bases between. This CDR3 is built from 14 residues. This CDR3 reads CASSQVGRQGGYTF. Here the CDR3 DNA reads TGTGCCAGCAGCCAAGTGGGCCGACAAGGGGGCTACACCTTC.

DNA for the CDR3: TGTGCCTGGAGTGTAAGGCAGGGAGGGACCCAGTACTTC. This sequence encodes CAWSVRQGGTQYF. This chain connects TRBV30 to TRBJ2-5, with D maybe TRBD2 (6 bases). V lost 0 bases and J 7 bases, leaving 12 bases between the germline ends. This CDR3 is built from 13 residues. Germline assignment: CDR1 GTSNPN and CDR2 SVGIG (reference sequence).

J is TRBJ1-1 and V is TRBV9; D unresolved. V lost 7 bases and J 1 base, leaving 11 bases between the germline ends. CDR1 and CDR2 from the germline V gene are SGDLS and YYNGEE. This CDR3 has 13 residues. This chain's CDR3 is CASGFEPNTEAFF. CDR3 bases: TGTGCCAGCGGGTTTGAGCCGAACACTGAAGCTTTCTTT.

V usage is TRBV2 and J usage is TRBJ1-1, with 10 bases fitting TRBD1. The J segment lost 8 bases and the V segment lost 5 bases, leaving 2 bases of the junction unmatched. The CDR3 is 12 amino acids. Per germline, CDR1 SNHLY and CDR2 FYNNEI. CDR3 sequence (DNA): TGTGCCAGCAGTTCGGACAGGGGGGAAGCTTTCTTT. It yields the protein CASSSDRGEAFF. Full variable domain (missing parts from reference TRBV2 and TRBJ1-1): EPEVTQTPSHQVTQMGQEVILRCVPISNHLYFYWYRQILGQKVEFLVSFYNNEISEKSEIFDDQFSVERPDGSNFTLKIRSTKLEDSAMYFCASSSDRGEAFFGQGTRLTVV.

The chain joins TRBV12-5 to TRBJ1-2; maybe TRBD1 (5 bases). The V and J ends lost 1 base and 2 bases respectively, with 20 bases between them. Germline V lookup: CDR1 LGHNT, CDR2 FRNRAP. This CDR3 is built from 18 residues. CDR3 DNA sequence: TGTGCTAGTGGTTTGGCAGGGAAGGATACCGACATAAACTATGGCTACACCTTC. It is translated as CASGLAGKDTDINYGYTF.

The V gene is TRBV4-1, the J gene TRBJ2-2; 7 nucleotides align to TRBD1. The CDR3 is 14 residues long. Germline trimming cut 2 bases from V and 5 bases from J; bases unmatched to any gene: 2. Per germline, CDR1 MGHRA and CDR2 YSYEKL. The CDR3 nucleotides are TGCGCCAGCAGCCAACCACAGGGGACCGGGGAGCTGTTTTTT. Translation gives CASSQPQGTGELFF.

This chain's CDR3 is CASSVVEGRTEAFF. Written as DNA, the CDR3 is TGTGCCAGCAGCGTAGTTGAGGGGAGAACCGAAGCTTTCTTT. This sequence joins TRBV9 and TRBJ1-1, with D tentatively TRBD1 (5 bases). The V gene's germline CDR1 is SGDLS and CDR2 YYNGEE. The CDR3 extends over 14 amino acids. V lost 0 bases to trimming and J lost 8 bases, with 14 bases between them.

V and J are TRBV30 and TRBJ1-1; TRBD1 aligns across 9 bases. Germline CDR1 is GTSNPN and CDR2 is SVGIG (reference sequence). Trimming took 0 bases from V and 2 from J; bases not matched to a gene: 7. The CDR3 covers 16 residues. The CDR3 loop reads CAWSVSPGQGNTEAFF. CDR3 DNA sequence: TGTGCCTGGAGTGTCTCTCCGGGACAGGGAAACACTGAAGCTTTCTTT.

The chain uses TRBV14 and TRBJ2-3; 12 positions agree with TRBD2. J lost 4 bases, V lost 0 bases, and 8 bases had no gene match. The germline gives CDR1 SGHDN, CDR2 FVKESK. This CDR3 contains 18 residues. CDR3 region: CASSQETSTSGGPDTQYF. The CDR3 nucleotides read TGTGCCAGCAGCCAAGAAACCTCGACTAGCGGGGGTCCAGATACGCAGTATTTT.

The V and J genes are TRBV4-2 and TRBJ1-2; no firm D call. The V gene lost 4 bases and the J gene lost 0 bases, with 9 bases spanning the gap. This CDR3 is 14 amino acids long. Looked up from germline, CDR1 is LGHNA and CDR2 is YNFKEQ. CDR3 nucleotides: TGTGCCAGCAGCCGGGGATACTCTAACTATGGCTACACCTTC. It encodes CASSRGYSNYGYTF.